This TCR beta chain was identified during a study of OX40 agonist ivuxolimab in advanced cancers. About the research overall: One hepatocellular carcinoma and two cutaneous melanoma patients partially responded.

Germline V gene data show CDR1 as SGHRS and CDR2 as YFSETQ. The CDR3 is 15 amino acids. With 0 bases clipped from V and 4 bases from J, the junction kept 7 bases outside the gene matches. Clones were read by immunoSEQ multiplex PCR, and TCRdb kept only the in-frame ones, dropping some. The repertoire holds 12,000 or so clones, with approximately 75% as singletons. Blood sampling took place at baseline, cycle 4 day 1, and cycle 7 day 1. The sequencing here drew on CD4+ or CD8+ T cells sorted from blood, taken in a trial of the OX40 agonist ivuxolimab. J is TRBJ2-7 and V is TRBV5-1; 7 bases match TRBD2. This receptor was taken from an adult with an advanced solid tumor such as melanoma, head and neck, liver or kidney cancer. The CDR3: CASSLGGGPLYEQYF. CDR3 nucleotides: TGCGCCAGCAGCTTGGGGGGAGGGCCCCTGTACGAGCAGTACTTC.